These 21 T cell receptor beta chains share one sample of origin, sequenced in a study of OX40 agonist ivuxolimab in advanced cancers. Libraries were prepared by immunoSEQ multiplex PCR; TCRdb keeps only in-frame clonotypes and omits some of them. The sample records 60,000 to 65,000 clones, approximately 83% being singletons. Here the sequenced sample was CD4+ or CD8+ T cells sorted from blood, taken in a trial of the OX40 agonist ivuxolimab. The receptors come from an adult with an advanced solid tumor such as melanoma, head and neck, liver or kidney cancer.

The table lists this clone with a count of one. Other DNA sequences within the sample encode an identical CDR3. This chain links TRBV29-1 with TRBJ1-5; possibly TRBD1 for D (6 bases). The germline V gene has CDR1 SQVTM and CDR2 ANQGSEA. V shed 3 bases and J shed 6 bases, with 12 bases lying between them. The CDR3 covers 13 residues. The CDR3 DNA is TGCAGCGTTGAGGGGGGGCCCGGTCAGCCCCAGCATTTT. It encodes CSVEGGPGQPQHF.

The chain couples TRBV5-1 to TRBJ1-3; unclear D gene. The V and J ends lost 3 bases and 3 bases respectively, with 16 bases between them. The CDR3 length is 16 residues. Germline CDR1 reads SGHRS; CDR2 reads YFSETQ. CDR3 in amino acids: CASSSAALNIGNTIYF. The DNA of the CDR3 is TGCGCCAGCAGCTCCGCCGCGCTAAACATTGGAAACACCATATATTTT.

CDR3 in DNA: TGTGCCACCAGCAGCCACAGGCTAGCGAACACCGGGGAGCTGTTTTTT. This codes for CATSSHRLANTGELFF. This sequence joins TRBV15 and TRBJ2-2; D might be TRBD1 (5 bases). Germline V gene lookup returns CDR1 LNHNV and CDR2 YYDKDF (reference sequence). V shed 3 bases and J shed 0 bases, with 11 bases lying between them. This CDR3 is 16 amino acids long.

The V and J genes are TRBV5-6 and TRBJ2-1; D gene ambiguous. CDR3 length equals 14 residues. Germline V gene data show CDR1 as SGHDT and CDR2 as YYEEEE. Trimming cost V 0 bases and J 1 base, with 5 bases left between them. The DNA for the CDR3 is TGTGCCAGCAGCTTGGGGTGGTCCTACAATGAGCAGTTCTTC. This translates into CASSLGWSYNEQFF.

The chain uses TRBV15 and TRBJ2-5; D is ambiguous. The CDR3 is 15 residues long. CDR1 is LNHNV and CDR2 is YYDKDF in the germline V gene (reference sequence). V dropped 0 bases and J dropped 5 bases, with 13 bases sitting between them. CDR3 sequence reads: CATSRDPTSRETQYF. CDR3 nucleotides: TGTGCCACCAGCAGAGACCCCACTTCACGGGAGACCCAGTACTTC.

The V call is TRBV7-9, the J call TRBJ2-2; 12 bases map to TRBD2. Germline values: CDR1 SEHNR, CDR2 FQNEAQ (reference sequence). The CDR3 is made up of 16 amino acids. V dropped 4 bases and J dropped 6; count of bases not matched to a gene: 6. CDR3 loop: CASSSTSGSGPGELFF. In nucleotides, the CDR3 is TGTGCCAGCAGCTCGACTAGCGGGAGTGGTCCCGGGGAGCTGTTTTTT. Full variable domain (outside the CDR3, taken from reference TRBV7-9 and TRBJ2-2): DTGVSQNPRHKITKRGQNVTFRCDPISEHNRLYWYRQTLGQGPEFLTYFQNEAQLEKSRLLSDRFSAERPKGSFSTLEIQRTEQGDSAMYLCASSSTSGSGPGELFFGEGSRLTVL.

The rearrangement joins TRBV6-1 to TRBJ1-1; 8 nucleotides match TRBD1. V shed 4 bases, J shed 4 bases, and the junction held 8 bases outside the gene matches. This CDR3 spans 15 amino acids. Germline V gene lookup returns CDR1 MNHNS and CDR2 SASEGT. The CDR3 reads CASSGVGQGFTEAFF. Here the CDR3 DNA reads TGTGCCAGCAGTGGAGTAGGACAGGGTTTCACTGAAGCTTTCTTT.

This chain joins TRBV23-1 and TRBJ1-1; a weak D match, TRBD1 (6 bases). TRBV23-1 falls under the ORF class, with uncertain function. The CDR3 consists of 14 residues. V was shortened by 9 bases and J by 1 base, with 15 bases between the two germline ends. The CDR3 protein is CASPADSSNTEAFF. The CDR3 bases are TGCGCCAGTCCCGCGGACAGTTCGAACACTGAAGCTTTCTTT.

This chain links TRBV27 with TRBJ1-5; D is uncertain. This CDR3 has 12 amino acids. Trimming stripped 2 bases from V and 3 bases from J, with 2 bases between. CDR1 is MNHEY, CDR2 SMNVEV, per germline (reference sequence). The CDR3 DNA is TGTGCCAGCAGTTTAAACAATCAGCCCCAGCATTTT. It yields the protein CASSLNNQPQHF.

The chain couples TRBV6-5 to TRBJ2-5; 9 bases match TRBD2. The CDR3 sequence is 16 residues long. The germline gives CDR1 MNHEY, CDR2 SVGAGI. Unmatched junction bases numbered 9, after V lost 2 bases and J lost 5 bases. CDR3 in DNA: TGTGCCAGCAGTTACCTAGTGGCGGGGGGGGAGGAGACCCAGTACTTC. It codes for CASSYLVAGGEETQYF.

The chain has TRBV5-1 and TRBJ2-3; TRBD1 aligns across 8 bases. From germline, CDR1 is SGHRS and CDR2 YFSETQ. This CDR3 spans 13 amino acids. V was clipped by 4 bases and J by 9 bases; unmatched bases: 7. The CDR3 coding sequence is TGCGCCAGCAGCGAAACGGGACAGGAGACGCAGTATTTT. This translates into CASSETGQETQYF.

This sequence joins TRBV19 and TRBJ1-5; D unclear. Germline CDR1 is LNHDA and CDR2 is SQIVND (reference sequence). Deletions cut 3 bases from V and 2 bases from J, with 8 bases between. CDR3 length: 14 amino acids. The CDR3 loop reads CASSMGLGNQPQHF. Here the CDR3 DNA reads TGTGCCAGTAGTATGGGGTTGGGCAATCAGCCCCAGCATTTT.

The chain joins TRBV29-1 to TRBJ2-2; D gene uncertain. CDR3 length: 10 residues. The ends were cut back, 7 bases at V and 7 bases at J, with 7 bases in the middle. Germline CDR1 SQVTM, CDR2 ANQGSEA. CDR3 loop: CSAGNGELFF. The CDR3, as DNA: TGCAGCGCTGGTAACGGGGAGCTGTTTTTT.

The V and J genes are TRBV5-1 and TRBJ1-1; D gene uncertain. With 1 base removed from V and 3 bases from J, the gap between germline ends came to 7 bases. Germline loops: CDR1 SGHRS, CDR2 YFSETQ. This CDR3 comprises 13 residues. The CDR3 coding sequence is TGCGCCAGCAGCTTGAGTGAGGACACTGAAGCTTTCTTT. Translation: CASSLSEDTEAFF.

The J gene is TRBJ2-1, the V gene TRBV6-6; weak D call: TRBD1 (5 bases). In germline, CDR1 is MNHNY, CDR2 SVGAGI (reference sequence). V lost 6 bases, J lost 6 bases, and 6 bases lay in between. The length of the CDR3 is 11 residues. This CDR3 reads CASRGPNEQFF. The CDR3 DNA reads TGTGCCAGCAGGGGGCCCAATGAGCAGTTCTTC.

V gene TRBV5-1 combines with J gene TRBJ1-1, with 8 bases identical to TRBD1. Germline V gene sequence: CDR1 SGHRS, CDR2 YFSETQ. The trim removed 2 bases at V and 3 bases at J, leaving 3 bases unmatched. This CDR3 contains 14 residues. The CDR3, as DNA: TGCGCCAGCAGCTTCCAGGGGGCGGACACTGAAGCTTTCTTT. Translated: CASSFQGADTEAFF.

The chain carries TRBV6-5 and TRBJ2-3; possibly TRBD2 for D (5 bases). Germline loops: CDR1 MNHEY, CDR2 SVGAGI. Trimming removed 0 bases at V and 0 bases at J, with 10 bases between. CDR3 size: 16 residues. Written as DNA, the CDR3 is TGTGCCAGCAGTTACTCCCCGAGCGGAAGCACAGATACGCAGTATTTT. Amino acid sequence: CASSYSPSGSTDTQYF.

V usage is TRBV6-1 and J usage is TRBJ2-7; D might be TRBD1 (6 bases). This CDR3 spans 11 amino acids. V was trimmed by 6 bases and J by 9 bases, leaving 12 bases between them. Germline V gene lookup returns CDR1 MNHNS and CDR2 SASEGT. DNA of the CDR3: TGTGCCAGCAGGATCTCGGACAGGCAGTACTTC. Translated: CASRISDRQYF.

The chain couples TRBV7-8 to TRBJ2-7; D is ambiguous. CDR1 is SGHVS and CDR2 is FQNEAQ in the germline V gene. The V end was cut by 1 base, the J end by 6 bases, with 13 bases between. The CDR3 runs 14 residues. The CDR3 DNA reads TGTGCCAGCAGCTTAGAGCGAGCGTCTCGCGAGCAGTACTTC. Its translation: CASSLERASREQYF. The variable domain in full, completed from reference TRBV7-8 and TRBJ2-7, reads GAGVSQSPRYKVAKRGQDVALRCDPISGHVSLFWYQQALGQGPEFLTYFQNEAQLDKSGLPSDRFFAERPEGSVSTLKIQRTQQEDSAVYLCASSLERASREQYFGPGTRLTVT.

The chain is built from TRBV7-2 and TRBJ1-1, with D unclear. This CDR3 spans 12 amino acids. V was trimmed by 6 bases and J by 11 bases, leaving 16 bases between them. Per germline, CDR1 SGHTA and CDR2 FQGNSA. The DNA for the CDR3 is TGTGCCAGCAGTTCCAACTTTGTGGGGGCTTTCTTT. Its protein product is CASSSNFVGAFF.

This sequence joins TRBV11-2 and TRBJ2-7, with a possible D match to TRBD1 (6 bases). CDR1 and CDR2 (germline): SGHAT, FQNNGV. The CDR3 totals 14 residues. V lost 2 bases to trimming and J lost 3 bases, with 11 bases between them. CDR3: CASSLIRGNYEQYF. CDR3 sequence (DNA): TGTGCCAGCAGCTTAATCAGGGGAAACTACGAGCAGTACTTC.